This record concerns one T cell receptor beta chain sequence. This CDR3 region has 15 residues. The ends lost 5 bases at V and 8 bases at J; junction bases unmatched: 9. CDR1 LNHNV and CDR2 YYDKDF come from the germline V gene (reference sequence). The data originate from a study of blood T cell repertoires in COVID-19. The wider study: T cells, B-cell-depleted T cells, or PBMCs supplied cDNA or gDNA.

All enrollees were roughly 18 to 100 years old and from about 25 US areas. Donors in Cohort 3 who had recovered were those with two negative PCRs, healthcare professional clearance, or resolution of their symptoms. Authors' data handling: Reference gene primer amplification yielded estimated nucleated cell counts. Method: immunoSEQ multiplex PCR; TCRdb's copy keeps in-frame clones and lacks some. The V and J calls and clone size are taken from that table; D and trimming were inferred from the DNA. The sample holds about 190,000 clones; around 85% are singletons and the top ten take approximately 3%.

The clonotype originates from a woman aged 25-40 years who had recovered from COVID-19. The chain combines TRBV15 with TRBJ1-6; 7 bases agree with TRBD1. The sample consisted of PBMCs or T cells enriched from blood (not recorded which). CDR3: CATSPEGQKDSPLHF. CDR3 DNA sequence: TGTGCCACCAGCCCCGAGGGACAGAAAGATTCACCCCTCCACTTT.